A single sample is the source of the 30 T cell receptor beta chains below, sequenced in a study of tumor and adjacent non-tumor tissue in lung cancer. No cell sorting was done before RNA was extracted from the tissue. The normal lung tissue was taken more than 3 cm from the tumor edge. A modified ARM-PCR protocol with three rounds of nested PCR amplified TCRbeta. TCRdb ran MiXCR on the multiplex PCR reads and lists one entry per CDR3 protein. The sample consists of roughly 74,000 distinct CDR3 sequences, over 60% of them appearing once. Sequences were obtained from distant non-tumor lung tissue. The origin of the receptors is a man between 65 and 79 years old with non-small cell lung cancer.

Concerning this clonotype itself: It is likely a read error, because the conserved phenylalanine at the end of the CDR3 is missing. J is TRBJ2-1 and V is TRBV11-1; TRBD1 might be the D (6 bases). Looked up from germline, CDR1 is SGHAT and CDR2 is FQDESV (reference sequence). With 0 bases removed from V and 4 bases from J, the gap between germline ends came to 7 bases. The CDR3 loop spans 14 amino acids. In nucleotides, the CDR3 is TGTGCCAGCAGCTTAGCGGGGGCATACAATGAGCAGTTCGTC. Encoded protein: CASSLAGAYNEQFV.

The chain has TRBV20-1 and TRBJ1-4; the D gene is possibly TRBD1 (6 bases). Trimming pared 6 bases from V and 0 bases from J, leaving 8 bases between. CDR3 size: 13 residues. In germline, CDR1 is DFQATT, CDR2 SNEGSKA (reference sequence). The CDR3 DNA reads as TGCAGTGCAACAGGGTCAACTAATGAAAAACTGTTTTTT. Translating gives CSATGSTNEKLFF.

This clonotype was found a few times. A much larger clone lies a single base off, so this may be a read error. The V gene is TRBV5-4, the J gene TRBJ1-2, with no clear D. Germline CDR1 reads SGHNT; CDR2 reads YYREEE (reference sequence). Trimming stripped 3 bases from V and 4 bases from J, with 19 bases between. This CDR3 has 16 residues. The CDR3 is CASSWPIPRSLYGYTF. As DNA, the CDR3 is TGTGCCAGCAGCTGGCCAATCCCAAGGAGTCTCTATGGCTACACCTTC.

Concerning this clonotype: At one boundary the junction diverges from the germline segment, which might be a read error. V is TRBV5-4 and J is TRBJ2-7; the D gene could be TRBD1 or TRBD2 (5 bases each). Germline-derived CDR1 and CDR2 are SGHNT and YYREEE (reference sequence). This CDR3 has 15 amino acids. CDR3 loop: CASNLGRGSTYEQYF. The CDR3 nucleotides read TGTGCCAGCAACTTGGGACGGGGATCGACCTACGAGCAATACTTC.

Notes on this clonotype: An end of the junction differs from the germline gene, which may be a read error. The chain combines TRBV10-3 with TRBJ1-6; D perhaps matches TRBD1 (5 bases). This CDR3 is built from 16 residues. CDR1 and CDR2 (germline): ENHRY, SYGVKD. CDR3 amino acids: CATASFIRDNNSPLHF. CDR3 coding DNA: TGTGCCACTGCATCCTTCATCAGGGATAATAATTCACCTCTCCACTTT.

This clonotype appeared a single time. Mismatch with germline at one junction end may stem from a read error. The rearrangement joins TRBV6-6 to TRBJ2-5; 7 nucleotides line up with TRBD2. The CDR3 sequence is 16 residues long. The germline V gene encodes CDR1 MNHNY and CDR2 SVGAGI (reference sequence). The CDR3 nucleotides read TGTGCCAGTAGTCACCCTGGGGCTAGCGGACAAGAGACGCAGTACTTC. It encodes CASSHPGASGQETQYF.

The rearrangement joins TRBV5-1 to TRBJ1-1; D not resolved. V was cut by 6 bases and J by 3 bases, with 21 bases left in between. Germline V gene sequence: CDR1 SGHRS, CDR2 YFSETQ. The CDR3 has 16 amino acids. CDR3 nucleotides: TGCGCCAGCAAGAGGAGATCCAGCACGACGGACACTGAAGCTTTCTTT. Protein sequence: CASKRRSSTTDTEAFF.

This clonotype was recorded a few times. A much larger clone is a single base away; this may be a read error. Because it lacks the conserved phenylalanine or tryptophan at the end, this CDR3 is likely a read error. The V gene is TRBV6-5, the J gene TRBJ2-7, with D hard to call. CDR3 length: 13 residues. CDR1 is MNHEY, CDR2 SVGAGI, per germline. V dropped 2 bases and J dropped 3 bases, with 8 bases sitting between them. Here the CDR3 reads CASSYPPIYEQYI. In DNA form, the CDR3 reads TGTGCCAGCAGTTACCCTCCCATCTACGAGCAGTACATC.

About this clonotype itself: One end of the junction does not line up with germline, which may come from a read error. V is TRBV6-1 and J is TRBJ1-2; the D is unclear. The CDR3 consists of 14 residues. Germline CDR1 reads MNHNS; CDR2 reads SASEGT. The CDR3 DNA reads TGTGTCAGCAGTGCGGACGGAAATCAGTATGGCTACACCTTC. Its translation is CVSSADGNQYGYTF.

Points on this clonotype: A junction boundary mismatches the germline segment, possibly from a read error. V usage is TRBV12-3 or TRBV12-4 and J usage is TRBJ1-3; TRBD1 agrees at 9 bases. The CDR3 covers 18 residues. This chain's CDR3 is CANTRPGTGIGSGNTIYF. The DNA for the CDR3 is TGTGCCAACACTCGTCCCGGGACAGGGATCGGGTCTGGAAACACAATATATTTT.

This clonotype was seen only a few times. This rearrangement joins TRBV28 to TRBJ2-3; 7 bases are a match to TRBD1. CDR1 and CDR2 (germline): MDHEN, SYDVKM. With V trimmed by 6 bases and J by 2 bases, 11 bases remained unmatched. The CDR3 extends over 16 amino acids. DNA of the CDR3: TGTGCCAGCAGCCCGGGACAGACCTCTACCACAGATACGCAGTATTTT. It translates to CASSPGQTSTTDTQYF.

Worth noting for this clonotype: As the CDR3 is not closed by the conserved phenylalanine or tryptophan, this likely results from a read error. Because the CDR3's place on the DNA is in doubt, the DNA is left out and the CDR3 is given as listed by TCRdb. The CDR3 protein is CAISGQGGETQYI. The gene calls are TRBV10-3 and TRBJ2-5; the D segment call TRBD1 is taken from the table without a DNA check. Germline V gene lookup returns CDR1 ENHRY and CDR2 SYGVKD. Including both end residues, the CDR3 is 13 amino acids long.

This clonotype was recorded a few times. Being one base from a much bigger clone, this may be a read error. The V and J genes are TRBV7-8 and TRBJ2-5; D is possibly TRBD1 (6 bases). The CDR3 totals 16 residues. V lost 7 bases to trimming and J lost 0 bases, with 18 bases between them. The germline V gene encodes CDR1 SGHVS and CDR2 FQNEAQ. CDR3 amino acids: CASNTGQLGYQETQYF. CDR3 DNA sequence: TGTGCCAGCAACACAGGACAGCTAGGGTACCAAGAGACCCAGTACTTC.

On this clonotype: At one end the junction does not follow the germline gene, possibly because of a read error. CDR3 in amino acids: CPNSFSRGFAYGYTF. In DNA form, the CDR3 reads TGTCCCAACAGCTTTTCCAGGGGCTTCGCCTATGGCTATACCTTC. V is TRBV11-2 and J is TRBJ1-2, with D maybe TRBD1 (6 bases). This CDR3 comprises 15 residues. Germline V gene lookup returns CDR1 SGHAT and CDR2 FQNNGV. The complete variable domain, with remaining parts taken from reference TRBV11-2 and TRBJ1-2, reads EAGVAQSPRYKIIEKRQSVAFWCNPISGHATLYWYQQILGQGPKLLIQFQNNGVVDDSQLPKDRFSAERLKGVDSTLKIQPAKLEDSAVYLCPNSFSRGFAYGYTFGSGTRLTVV.

Details on this clonotype: The CDR3 does not end in the conserved phenylalanine or tryptophan, so this is likely a read error. The rearrangement joins TRBV5-1 to TRBJ1-1, with D maybe TRBD1 (6 bases). The germline gives CDR1 SGHRS, CDR2 YFSETQ. The CDR3 is made up of 13 amino acids. CDR3 sequence reads: CASGYREATDAFS. As DNA, the CDR3 is TGCGCCAGCGGTTACAGGGAGGCCACTGATGCTTTCTCT.

The chain uses TRBV6-2 or TRBV6-3 and TRBJ2-3; the D gene is possibly TRBD2 (5 bases). V was trimmed by 7 bases and J by 3 bases, leaving 20 bases between them. The CDR3 loop spans 16 amino acids. CDR1 and CDR2 (germline): MNHEY, SVGEGT. CDR3 coding DNA: TGTGCCAGCAATCTGGGAGCCTTTTCTAGTACAGATACGCAGTATTTT. Amino acids: CASNLGAFSSTDTQYF.

In regard to this clonotype: At one end, the junction sequence differs from germline, possibly due to a read error. The chain combines TRBV12-3 or TRBV12-4 with TRBJ2-2, with D uncertain. The CDR3 consists of 15 residues. The CDR3 DNA follows: TGTACCAGCAATCCCCAACATGAGAACGCCGGGGAGCTGTTTTTT. Translating gives CTSNPQHENAGELFF.

Note on this clonotype: One junction end does not reproduce the germline sequence, and a read error may be involved. V usage is TRBV12-3 or TRBV12-4 and J usage is TRBJ2-5; D is possibly TRBD2 (6 bases). This CDR3 comprises 20 residues. CDR3 sequence (DNA): TGTGCCGGCAGAAAAAGCGAACACCCGACAAGCGGGCTTCCCCAGGAGACCCAGTACTTC. Residues: CAGRKSEHPTSGLPQETQYF.

For this clonotype: This may come from a read error, since a much larger clone is one base off. The chain employs TRBV20-1 and TRBJ2-2, with a possible D match to TRBD2 (6 bases). This CDR3 region has 13 residues. Germline V gene data show CDR1 as DFQATT and CDR2 as SNEGSKA (reference sequence). The CDR3 DNA reads TGCAGTGCGGAGGGTACGAACACCCGGGAGCTGTTTTTT. It is translated as CSAEGTNTRELFF.

This chain links TRBV29-1 with TRBJ2-3; tentatively, D is TRBD1 (5 bases). V shed 5 bases and J shed 12 bases, with 21 bases lying between them. The CDR3 is made up of 13 amino acids. CDR1 is SQVTM and CDR2 is ANQGSEA in the germline V gene. CDR3 bases: TGCAGCGTTACTGGGCAGGGCACAGATTCACAGTATTTT. It yields the protein CSVTGQGTDSQYF.

This clonotype was counted only a few times. The chain combines TRBV11-3 with TRBJ2-3; maybe TRBD2 (5 bases). The J call may be in error: the DNA end matches TRBJ2-5 better. CDR1 and CDR2 (germline): SGHNT, YENEEA. The CDR3 extends over 15 amino acids. CDR3 nucleotides: TGTGCCAGCACCCGTCGGGAAGTAAGCACAGAGACCCAGTACTTC. It codes for CASTRREVSTETQYF.

About this clonotype: The junction shows a germline mismatch at one end, possibly a read error. J is TRBJ1-3 and V is TRBV12-3 or TRBV12-4; D not resolved. The CDR3 runs 12 residues. CDR3 nucleotide sequence: TGTACCAGCACGTCCGCGGGAAACACCATAAATTTT. This codes for CTSTSAGNTINF.

As regards this clonotype: Germline is not matched at one junction end, which may reflect a read error. V gene TRBV12-3 or TRBV12-4 combines with J gene TRBJ2-3, with D tentatively TRBD2 (5 bases). There are 16 residues in the CDR3. DNA for the CDR3: TGTGCCAGCAGTTTATGGGTTAGCGCGTCCACAGATACGCAGTACTTT. Encoded protein: CASSLWVSASTDTQYF.

For this clonotype: At one boundary the junction diverges from the germline segment, which might be a read error. This chain links TRBV29-1 with TRBJ1-1; D is undetermined. Germline V gives CDR1 SQVTM, CDR2 ANQGSEA. The CDR3 is 13 residues long. CDR3 residues: CSVVNQMNTGAFF. The CDR3 DNA sequence: TGCAGCGTTGTTAACCAGATGAACACTGGAGCTTTCTTT.

This sequence joins TRBV11-1 and TRBJ2-7; possibly TRBD1 for D (5 bases). The CDR3 covers 14 residues. Germline V gives CDR1 SGHAT, CDR2 FQDESV (reference sequence). The V gene lost 6 bases and the J gene lost 4 bases, with 16 bases spanning the gap. The CDR3 DNA reads as TGTGCCAGCAGTACCAGGGTTGCATATTACGAGCAGTACTTC. Translating gives CASSTRVAYYEQYF.

Of note for this clonotype: At one end, the junction sequence differs from germline, possibly due to a read error. This chain connects TRBV6-2 or TRBV6-3 to TRBJ1-1; tentative D call: TRBD1 (6 bases). Germline CDR1 reads MNHEY; CDR2 reads SVGEGT. This CDR3 is built from 17 residues. The CDR3 loop reads CAGSSGLWGRENTEAFF. The CDR3 bases are TGTGCCGGCAGTTCCGGATTATGGGGGCGCGAGAACACTGAAGCTTTCTTT.

CDR3 protein: CASIEDQPLYSYNEQFF. DNA for the CDR3: TGTGCCAGTATCGAAGACCAGCCTCTTTACTCCTACAATGAGCAGTTCTTC. This rearrangement joins TRBV7-9 to TRBJ2-1; D is ambiguous. CDR1 is SEHNR, CDR2 FQNEAQ, per germline (reference sequence). CDR3 length: 17 residues. Trimming cost V 9 bases and J 0 bases, with 21 bases left between them. Combining the CDR3 with reference TRBV7-9 and TRBJ2-1 gives the whole variable domain DTGVSQNPRHKITKRGQNVTFRCDPISEHNRLYWYRQTLGQGPEFLTYFQNEAQLEKSRLLSDRFSAERPKGSFSTLEIQRTEQGDSAMYLCASIEDQPLYSYNEQFFGPGTRLTVL.

V usage is TRBV6-1 and J usage is TRBJ1-2; maybe TRBD1 (6 bases). Trimming cost V 8 bases and J 8 bases, with 15 bases left between them. The germline gives CDR1 MNHNS, CDR2 SASEGT. This CDR3 region has 12 residues. The CDR3 spells CASGQGWDGYTF. The CDR3 DNA reads as TGTGCCAGCGGTCAGGGGTGGGACGGCTACACCTTC.

The chain links TRBV6-2 or TRBV6-3 to TRBJ1-1, with D possibly being TRBD1 (6 bases). Trimming cost V 7 bases and J 1 base, with 22 bases left between them. In germline, CDR1 is MNHEY, CDR2 SVGEGT. The CDR3 extends over 17 amino acids. CDR3 protein: CASNSGLWGRENTEAFF. CDR3 bases: TGTGCCAGCAATTCCGGATTATGGGGGCGCGAGAACACTGAAGCTTTCTTT.

Comments on this clonotype: A much larger clone differs from this one at a single base, so this may be a read error. V and J are TRBV20-1 and TRBJ2-4; D uncertain. Per germline, CDR1 DFQATT and CDR2 SNEGSKA (reference sequence). V shed 5 bases and J shed 12 bases, with 14 bases lying between them. This CDR3 contains 11 residues. CDR3 in amino acids: CSAATVAPQYF. The CDR3, as DNA: TGCAGTGCTGCTACCGTCGCCCCTCAGTACTTC.